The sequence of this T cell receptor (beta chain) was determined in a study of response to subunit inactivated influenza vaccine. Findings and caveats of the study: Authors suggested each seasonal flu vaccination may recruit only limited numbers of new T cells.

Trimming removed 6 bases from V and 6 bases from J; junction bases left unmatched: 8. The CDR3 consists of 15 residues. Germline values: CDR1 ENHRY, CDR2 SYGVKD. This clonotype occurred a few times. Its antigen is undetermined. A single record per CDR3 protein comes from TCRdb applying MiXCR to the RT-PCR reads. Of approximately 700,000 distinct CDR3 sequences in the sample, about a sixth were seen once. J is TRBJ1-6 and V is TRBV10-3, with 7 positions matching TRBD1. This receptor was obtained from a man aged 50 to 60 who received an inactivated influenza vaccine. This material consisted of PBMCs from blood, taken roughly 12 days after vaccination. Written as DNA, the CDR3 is TGTGCCATCAGCCAGACAGGGTTTGGTAATTCACCCCTCCACTTT. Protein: CAISQTGFGNSPLHF.